This T cell receptor beta chain originates from a study of chemoradiotherapy in HPV16-positive cancers. With regard to this clone: Its antigen is not identified.

The CDR3 totals 13 residues. V was trimmed by 0 bases and J by 4 bases, leaving 6 bases between them. Per the germline V gene, CDR1 is MNHNY and CDR2 is SVGAGI (reference sequence). Study results and limitations: During treatment, candidate HPV-specific clones and E7-related motifs expanded in tumor.

Repertoires were generated with immunoSEQ multiplex PCR, while TCRdb's copy carries only in-frame clones and drops some. There are around 3,500 clones in the sample; roughly three quarters occur only once, and about an eighth lies in the top ten. The specimen was taken from a patient who underwent chemoradiotherapy. The TCR was taken from a human donor with HPV-associated anogenital cancer. The genes are TRBV6-6 and TRBJ1-1; D is ambiguous. DNA of the CDR3: TGTGCCAGCAGTTACTCGATGGGCACTGAAGCTTTCTTT. Encoded protein: CASSYSMGTEAFF.